These 21 T cell receptor beta chains were sequenced from one sample in a study of identical twins. TCRdb re-called the 5' RACE reads through MiXCR, storing one row per CDR3 protein. This table has 350,000 or so distinct CDR3 sequences, roughly 9% appearing once. The sequencing sample was made of naive T cells sorted from blood. The receptor source for this set is a woman aged 50 to 60 in good health.

This clonotype was seen only a few times. This sequence joins TRBV10-1 and TRBJ1-4; D gene uncertain. This CDR3 contains 10 residues. Germline V CDR1 and CDR2: WNHNN, SYGVQD (reference sequence). V was clipped by 6 bases and J by 14 bases, with 10 bases between them. The CDR3 here is CASRDFQLFF. The CDR3 nucleotides read TGCGCCAGCAGGGACTTTCAGCTGTTTTTT.

The V gene is TRBV6-2 or TRBV6-3, the J gene TRBJ2-3; no clear D gene. V gave up 2 bases and J gave up 2 bases, with 8 bases separating them. CDR3 length equals 14 residues. CDR1 and CDR2 (germline): MNHEY, SVGEGT. CDR3 bases: TGTGCCAGCAGTTACCCCGGATACACAGATACGCAGTATTTT. Translation gives CASSYPGYTDTQYF.

This clonotype has a handful of counts. This chain uses TRBV5-6 with TRBJ2-7; weak D call: TRBD1 (6 bases). The length of the CDR3 is 14 residues. In germline, CDR1 is SGHDT, CDR2 YYEEEE. With 2 bases removed from V and 4 bases from J, the gap between germline ends came to 13 bases. Here the CDR3 DNA reads TGTGCCAGCAGCTTCCAGGGGAATGAGTACGAGCAGTACGTC. Translation: CASSFQGNEYEQYV.

The V call is TRBV7-9, the J call TRBJ2-4; D call uncertain. This CDR3 is built from 14 residues. Germline CDR1 reads SEHNR; CDR2 reads FQNEAQ (reference sequence). The V gene lost 4 bases and the J gene lost 5 bases, with 12 bases spanning the gap. Here the CDR3 DNA reads TGTGCCAGCAGCTCAGACATAGGTGAAAACATTCAGTACTTC. Translating gives CASSSDIGENIQYF.

The rearrangement uses TRBV20-1 and TRBJ2-1; 8 bases fit TRBD2. CDR1 is DFQATT and CDR2 is SNEGSKA in the germline V gene (reference sequence). The ends lost 6 bases at V and 1 base at J; junction bases unmatched: 8. This CDR3 has 15 residues. The CDR3 DNA sequence: TGCAGTGCGAACGGGGGGGATTGGTCCTACAATGAGCAGTTCTTC. It is translated as CSANGGDWSYNEQFF.

V and J are TRBV5-1 and TRBJ2-3; D ambiguous. Trimming shortened V by 2 bases and J by 8 bases, and 9 bases separated the two germline ends. The V gene's germline CDR1 is SGHRS and CDR2 YFSETQ. CDR3 length: 12 residues. The DNA for the CDR3 is TGCGCCAGCAGCTTCCGACAATCTACGCAGTATTTT. Protein sequence: CASSFRQSTQYF.

The V and J genes are TRBV30 and TRBJ2-6; perhaps D is TRBD1 or TRBD2 (5 bases each). The length of the CDR3 is 14 residues. V lost 4 bases, J lost 8 bases, and 15 bases lay in between. From germline, CDR1 is GTSNPN and CDR2 SVGIG (reference sequence). CDR3 region: CAWTKSGGSNVLTF. The CDR3 nucleotides read TGTGCCTGGACCAAAAGTGGGGGTTCCAACGTCCTGACTTTC.

This clonotype was detected ten times or more. The CDR3 DNA reads as TGTGCCAGCAGCGCAACTTCCGGTGAGCAGTTCTTC. Protein product: CASSATSGEQFF. The chain joins TRBV7-9 to TRBJ2-1; no definite D call. Germline V gene data show CDR1 as SEHNR and CDR2 as FQNEAQ (reference sequence). Trimming stripped 5 bases from V and 9 bases from J, with 11 bases between. There are 12 residues in the CDR3.

V is TRBV20-1 and J is TRBJ2-3; 13 bases are shared with TRBD2. V was clipped by 6 bases and J by 2 bases; unmatched bases: 8. This CDR3 has 16 residues. Germline CDR1 DFQATT, CDR2 SNEGSKA (reference sequence). The CDR3 reads CSARSGLAGDTDTQYF. The CDR3 nucleotides read TGCAGTGCCAGGTCCGGACTAGCGGGAGACACAGATACGCAGTATTTT.

This clonotype was seen repeatedly, ten times or more. The rearrangement joins TRBV5-1 to TRBJ1-2, with 7 nucleotides matching TRBD1. Germline CDR1 SGHRS, CDR2 YFSETQ. V lost 4 bases to trimming and J lost 4 bases; unmatched junction nucleotides: 10. This CDR3 is built from 15 residues. For the CDR3, the DNA is TGCGCCAGCAGCCCCAACCCGGGACAGACCTATGGCTACACCTTC. Amino acid sequence: CASSPNPGQTYGYTF.

V usage is TRBV7-2 and J usage is TRBJ2-1, with 10 bases aligning to TRBD2. There are 17 residues in the CDR3. The trim removed 1 base at V and 2 bases at J, leaving 5 bases unmatched. Germline V gives CDR1 SGHTA, CDR2 FQGNSA. The CDR3: CASSLVALAGAYNEQFF. CDR3 bases: TGTGCCAGCAGCTTAGTAGCCCTAGCGGGAGCCTACAATGAGCAGTTCTTC.

This clonotype was observed many times. The chain combines TRBV12-3 or TRBV12-4 with TRBJ2-7; 9 bases are a match to TRBD2. Germline trimming cut 3 bases from V and 3 bases from J; bases unmatched to any gene: 9. The CDR3 spans 16 residues. The CDR3 DNA reads TGTGCCAGCAGTTTTGCTTCCGGGACTAGCTTCTACGAGCAGTACTTC. Translation: CASSFASGTSFYEQYF.

This chain uses TRBV24-1 with TRBJ1-5; D possibly corresponds to TRBD1 (5 bases). CDR1 and CDR2 from the germline V gene are KGHDR and SFDVKD. Trimming cost V 9 bases and J 4 bases, with 12 bases left between them. The CDR3 totals 13 residues. The CDR3 is CATATGGNQPQHF. The DNA for the CDR3 is TGTGCCACCGCGACGGGGGGTAATCAGCCCCAGCATTTT.

Many counts were recorded for this clonotype. This chain joins TRBV7-2 and TRBJ2-1; tentatively, D is TRBD2 (5 bases). V was clipped by 5 bases and J by 4 bases, with 12 bases between them. CDR1 SGHTA and CDR2 FQGNSA come from the germline V gene. The CDR3 totals 14 residues. CDR3 region: CASSPSPGYNEQFF. The CDR3 DNA is TGTGCCAGCAGCCCTAGCCCGGGTTACAATGAGCAGTTCTTC.

This clonotype was detected only a few times. This chain uses TRBV7-8 with TRBJ2-1; TRBD2 aligns across 7 bases. V lost 2 bases and J lost 12; bases outside the gene matches: 10. This CDR3 is 14 amino acids long. CDR1 and CDR2 from the germline V gene are SGHVS and FQNEAQ. The CDR3 DNA reads as TGTGCCAGCAGCTTAACGCCGGCGGGGGAACGGCAGTTCTTC. Translation: CASSLTPAGERQFF.

The chain uses TRBV9 and TRBJ2-1, with no clear D. Between the trimmed V and J ends, which lost 9 bases and 5 bases, there was a span of 9 bases. This CDR3 is 11 amino acids long. Looked up from germline, CDR1 is SGDLS and CDR2 is YYNGEE. The DNA of the CDR3 is TGTGCCACCGGACGTGACAATGAGCAGTTCTTC. Its protein is CATGRDNEQFF.

This clonotype was seen at least ten times. The chain couples TRBV29-1 to TRBJ2-3; D gene ambiguous. The CDR3 extends over 12 amino acids. The germline CDR1 and CDR2 sequences are SQVTM and ANQGSEA. Deletions cut 6 bases from V and 6 bases from J, with 13 bases between. The CDR3 nucleotides are TGCAGCGTCCACTCTCTAGGGGATACGCAGTATTTT. It encodes CSVHSLGDTQYF.

Only a few counts were recorded for this clonotype. V gene TRBV5-1 combines with J gene TRBJ1-1; D uncertain. CDR1 is SGHRS and CDR2 is YFSETQ in the germline V gene. The V end lost 0 bases, the J end lost 4 bases, and 7 bases lay between the germline ends. This CDR3 has 13 residues. DNA of the CDR3: TGCGCCAGCAGCTTGGACGTTGCCACTGAAGCTTTCTTT. This translates into CASSLDVATEAFF.

This clonotype appeared a few times. V and J are TRBV5-1 and TRBJ2-5; possible D gene TRBD2, 5 bases. The ends were cut back, 5 bases at V and 5 bases at J, with 13 bases in the middle. The germline CDR1 and CDR2 sequences are SGHRS and YFSETQ. CDR3 length equals 13 residues. This CDR3 reads CASSTRLRETQYF. The CDR3 region has the DNA TGCGCCAGCAGTACTAGGTTAAGGGAGACCCAGTACTTC.

The chain employs TRBV5-5 and TRBJ2-3; D is unresolved. Trimming cost V 2 bases and J 0 bases, with 10 bases left between them. The germline gives CDR1 SGHKS, CDR2 YYEKEE (reference sequence). This CDR3 contains 15 residues. The CDR3 region is CASSFSLTSTDTQYF. The CDR3, as DNA: TGTGCCAGCAGCTTTTCTTTAACTAGCACAGATACGCAGTATTTT.

The sample holds many counts of this clonotype. This chain links TRBV10-3 with TRBJ2-1, with 10 bases lining up with TRBD2. Germline V gene sequence: CDR1 ENHRY, CDR2 SYGVKD. This CDR3 contains 17 residues. V lost 0 bases and J lost 0; bases outside the gene matches: 2. DNA of the CDR3: TGTGCCATCAGTGAGTCGTCTAGCGGGAGCTCCTACAATGAGCAGTTCTTC. It encodes CAISESSSGSSYNEQFF.